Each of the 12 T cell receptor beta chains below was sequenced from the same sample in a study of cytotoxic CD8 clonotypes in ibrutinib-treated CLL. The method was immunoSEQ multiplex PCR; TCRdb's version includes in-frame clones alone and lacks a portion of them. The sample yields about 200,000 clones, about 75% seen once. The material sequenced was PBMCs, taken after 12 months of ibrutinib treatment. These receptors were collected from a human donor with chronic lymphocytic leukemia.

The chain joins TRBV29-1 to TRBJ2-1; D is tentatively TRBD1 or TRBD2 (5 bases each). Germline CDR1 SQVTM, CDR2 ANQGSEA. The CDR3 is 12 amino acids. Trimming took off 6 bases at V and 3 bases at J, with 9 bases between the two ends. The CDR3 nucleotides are TGCAGCGTGGGGGACGGCTACAATGAGCAGTTCTTC. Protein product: CSVGDGYNEQFF.

Here the CDR3 reads CASSLEWGYTF. CDR3 nucleotide sequence: TGTGCCAGCAGCTTAGAATGGGGCTACACCTTC. The chain has TRBV7-2 and TRBJ1-2; unclear D gene. The V and J ends lost 1 base and 8 bases respectively, with 5 bases between them. Germline-derived CDR1 and CDR2 are SGHTA and FQGNSA. This CDR3 has 11 residues.

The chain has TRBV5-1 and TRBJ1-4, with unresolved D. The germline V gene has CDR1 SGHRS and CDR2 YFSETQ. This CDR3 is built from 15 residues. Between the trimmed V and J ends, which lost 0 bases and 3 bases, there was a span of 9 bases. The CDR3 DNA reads TGCGCCAGCAGCTTGGTCTGGTCGGCTAATGAAAAACTGTTTTTT. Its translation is CASSLVWSANEKLFF.

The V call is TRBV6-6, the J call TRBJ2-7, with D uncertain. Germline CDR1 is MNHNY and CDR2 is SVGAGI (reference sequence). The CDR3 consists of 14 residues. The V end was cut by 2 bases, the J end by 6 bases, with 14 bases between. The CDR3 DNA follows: TGTGCCAGCAGTTACGGACGGACGAGCACCGAGCAGTACTTC. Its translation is CASSYGRTSTEQYF.

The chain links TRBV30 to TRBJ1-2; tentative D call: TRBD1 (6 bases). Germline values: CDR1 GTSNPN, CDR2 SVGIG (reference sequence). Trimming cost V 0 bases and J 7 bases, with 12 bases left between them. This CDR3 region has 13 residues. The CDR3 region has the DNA TGTGCCTGGAGTGTACGAGGGGGGGCTGGCTACACCTTC. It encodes CAWSVRGGAGYTF.

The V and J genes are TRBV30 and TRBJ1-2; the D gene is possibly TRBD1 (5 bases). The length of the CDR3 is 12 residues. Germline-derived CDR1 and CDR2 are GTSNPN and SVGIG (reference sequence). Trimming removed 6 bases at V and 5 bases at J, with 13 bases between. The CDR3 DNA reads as TGTGCCTGCCCACCAGGGAAATATGGCTACACCTTC. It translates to CACPPGKYGYTF.

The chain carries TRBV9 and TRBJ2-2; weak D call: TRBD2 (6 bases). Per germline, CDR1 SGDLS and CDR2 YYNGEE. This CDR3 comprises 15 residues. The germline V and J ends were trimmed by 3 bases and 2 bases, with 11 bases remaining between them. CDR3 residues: CASSGTGVNTGELFF. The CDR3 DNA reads TGTGCCAGCAGCGGAACGGGGGTTAACACCGGGGAGCTGTTTTTT.

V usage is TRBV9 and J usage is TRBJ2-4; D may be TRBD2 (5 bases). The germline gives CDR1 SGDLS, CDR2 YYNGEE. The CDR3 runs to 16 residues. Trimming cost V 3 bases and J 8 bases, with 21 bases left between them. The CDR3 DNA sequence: TGTGCCAGCAGCGCCTCACTAGTGCCCAATTTGGACATTCAGTACTTC. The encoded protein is CASSASLVPNLDIQYF. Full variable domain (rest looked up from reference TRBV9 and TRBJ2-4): DSGVTQTPKHLITATGQRVTLRCSPRSGDLSVYWYQQSLDQGLQFLIQYYNGEERAKGNILERFSAQQFPDLHSELNLSSLELGDSALYFCASSASLVPNLDIQYFGAGTRLSVL.

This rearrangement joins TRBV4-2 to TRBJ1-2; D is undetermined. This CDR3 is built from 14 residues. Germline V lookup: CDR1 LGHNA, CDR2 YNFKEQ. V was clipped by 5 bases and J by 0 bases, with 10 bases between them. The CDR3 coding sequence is TGTGCCAGCAGCTCCCCAGTTTCTAACTATGGCTACACCTTC. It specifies CASSSPVSNYGYTF.

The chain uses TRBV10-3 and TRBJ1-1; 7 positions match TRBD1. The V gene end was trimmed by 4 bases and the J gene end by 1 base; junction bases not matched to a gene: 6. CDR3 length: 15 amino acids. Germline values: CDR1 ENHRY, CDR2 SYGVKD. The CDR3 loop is CAISGGTDKNTEAFF. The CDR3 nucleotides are TGTGCCATCAGTGGGGGGACAGATAAGAACACTGAAGCTTTCTTT.

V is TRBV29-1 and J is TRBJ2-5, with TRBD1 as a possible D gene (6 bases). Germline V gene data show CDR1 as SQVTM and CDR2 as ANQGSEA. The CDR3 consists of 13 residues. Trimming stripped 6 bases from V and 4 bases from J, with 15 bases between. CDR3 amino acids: CSVTQGSRETQYF. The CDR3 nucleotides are TGCAGCGTCACACAGGGTAGTAGAGAGACCCAGTACTTC.

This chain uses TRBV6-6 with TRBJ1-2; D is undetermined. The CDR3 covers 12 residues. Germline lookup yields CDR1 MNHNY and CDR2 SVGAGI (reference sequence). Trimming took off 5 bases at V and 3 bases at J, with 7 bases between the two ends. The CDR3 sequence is CASSNGDYGYTF. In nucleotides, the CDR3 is TGTGCCAGCAGTAACGGGGACTATGGCTACACCTTC.